This T cell receptor (beta chain) was identified during a study of shared clonotypes between healthy human individuals (dated by TCRdb to about 2020). A note on the overall study: Two women and a few men aged 18 to 49 years were included in the cohort. For each donor, three plates each were used for CD4 naive and CD4 memory, two plates were used for CD8 naive, and one plate was used for CD8 memory. Each donor's leukapheresis produced roughly between roughly 0.85 and 9.5 billion PBMCs. Libraries were prepared and TCR repertoires were sequenced by different laboratories using diverse techniques, in order to increase sequencing depth and limit assay-specific biases. To estimate repertoire size and how much clonotype sharing occurs between individuals, the study deeply sequenced the blood TCR repertoires of roughly 5 healthy adults. The study at large found these results: Clonotypes shared by all four sorted-subset donors showed higher generation probabilities than non-shared clonotypes. Sampling was restricted to blood, and TCR repertoires in tissues likely differ from the TCR repertoires found in blood. Based on pairwise subsampling, the degree of clonotype sharing among donors was expected to be affected by sequencing depth. The genetic and exposure-history diversity represented was limited by the small number of donors. Across a handful of donors, around 5% of naive CD4, 3.5% of naive CD8, 2% to 2.5% of memory CD4, and 0.4% of memory CD8 clonotypes were shared. Rarefaction of sorted-subset datasets indicated incomplete sequencing despite the large sequencing depth. Estimated clonotype richness was generally larger for naive than for memory subsets.

Donors were healthy HIV-negative adults with no recently reported acute infections or vaccinations. Only Caucasian adults living in Nashville, Tennessee, USA were represented among the donors. CD4+ T cells were enriched by magnetic negative selection, after which naive cells were positively selected on CD45RA and the negative fraction was taken as the memory subset. Blood was obtained by leukapheresis, after which PBMCs were separated by Ficoll-Histopaque density gradient centrifugation and cryopreserved in liquid nitrogen vapor phase. Analytical flow cytometry was used to check the purity and quantity of each magnetically sorted T cell population. Genomic DNA was isolated from each sorted fraction and quantified by UV absorbance on a Nanodrop 2000c. On this clone itself: No cognate antigen has been identified for it. No per-base quality is available; no much larger clone lies one base away.

Using the deep immunoSEQ assay, multiplex PCR amplified TCR CDR3 regions from genomic DNA. Extracted genomic DNA from each cell subset was spread evenly across all wells of several immunoSEQ 96-well plates, with each plate serving as a replicate. For sorted subsets, about 200 ng genomic DNA, equal to 25,000 to 35,000 T cell genomes, was loaded into each replicate PCR. The purified libraries were quantified using a Qubit 3.0 fluorometer, sized with a Bioanalyzer 2100, and then quantified again using the KAPA Library Quantification kit. Every immunoSEQ 96-well plate was sequenced on a dedicated single-read 150-cycle Illumina NextSeq 550 flow cell. Turning to the authors' computational methods: Because the immunoSEQ output held only junctional sequences and lacked quality scores, the filtering could not match the filtering applied to full-length reads. To assign V/J genes and CDR3, sequences were annotated using PyIR, a Python wrapper for IgBLAST v1.9, with IMGT germline references. Reads were filtered out if the reads had weak V/J assignments (E-value above 1e-6), no CDR3, stop codons, out-of-frame junctions, or ambiguous translated residues. A V3J clonotype was defined by an identical inferred V gene, J gene, and CDR3 amino acid sequence. To compute the percentage overlap between repertoires, the number of shared unique clonotypes was divided by the size of the smaller repertoire. RTK rarefaction, the Chao1 estimator, and Recon v2.1 estimates of unobserved clonotypes were used to assess repertoire richness. Generation probabilities for all TCRbeta clonotypes obtained by the gDNA method from four donors were computed using OLGA. TCRdb provides this immuneACCESS table in a form limited to in-frame rearrangements. Some clones are lacking; in checked studies, under half of them reflect an unresolved V gene, and why the rest are absent is not known. The DNA was the basis for D and trimming; V, J and clone size are from that table. Counted in this sample were over 850,000 clones; around 78% of them appeared once. The ten biggest clones cover approximately 0.5% of the sample.

The CDR3 contains 14 residues, cysteine and phenylalanine counted. The sequence is cut down to CDR3 DNA, 42 bases in frame from base 1. As encoded in the germline V gene, CDR1 is SGHTA while CDR2 is FQGNSA. V lost 5 bases and J lost 8 bases; the stretch between them is 18 bases long. The sequenced sample consisted of memory CD4+ T cells from PBMCs. The sample's cell subset or site label is to be understood as: CD45RA-negative fraction. The chain is encoded by TRBV7-2 joined to TRBJ1-2; TRBD1 is a weak D gene call, 6 bases matching. This receptor was identified in a young man in good health. Some clones in this sample may be carry-over from other donors' samples. The DNA is TGTGCCAGCAGCGCTCCAGGGGACTTAGGAGGCTACACCTTC. It translates to CASSAPGDLGGYTF. With the rest looked up from the reference TRBV7-2 and TRBJ1-2 genes rather than sequenced, the full variable domain is GAGVSQSPSNKVTEKGKDVELRCDPISGHTALYWYRQSLGQGLEFLIYFQGNSAPDKSGLPSDRFSAERTGGSVSTLTIQRTQQEDSAVYLCASSAPGDLGGYTFGSGTRLTVV.